These 5 T cell receptor beta chains came from one sample sequenced in a study of T cells in Graves' hyperthyroidism and ophthalmopathy. Amplified TCR beta CDR3 regions derived from RNA transcripts. With the HTBI primer set, the TCR CDR3 went through a first round of RT-PCR. Each CDR3 protein is one row after TCRdb ran MiXCR on the multiplex PCR reads. The repertoire holds fewer than 600,000 distinct CDR3 sequences, with approximately 15% as singletons. Sequences were obtained from blood. These TCRs come from a middle-aged woman with Graves' hyperthyroidism.

This clonotype was seen a handful of times. V gene TRBV20-1 combines with J gene TRBJ2-7, with 10 bases fitting TRBD2. The CDR3 extends over 14 amino acids. The trim removed 4 bases at V and 2 bases at J, leaving 5 bases unmatched. In germline, CDR1 is DFQATT, CDR2 SNEGSKA (reference sequence). The CDR3 loop is CSAIRLAGAYEQYF. The CDR3, as DNA: TGCAGTGCTATCCGGCTAGCGGGAGCCTACGAGCAGTACTTC.

Here the CDR3 reads CASKRGQGDDEQYF. The CDR3 DNA sequence: TGTGCCAGCAAGAGGGGGCAGGGAGATGACGAGCAGTACTTC. The chain uses TRBV12-3 or TRBV12-4 and TRBJ2-7, with 7 nucleotides matching TRBD1. The CDR3 has 14 amino acids. The V segment lost 7 bases and the J segment 5 bases; nucleotides outside the gene matches: 11.

In its sample, this clonotype was seen many times. The rearrangement uses TRBV29-1 and TRBJ1-2, with D uncertain. The V gene's germline CDR1 is SQVTM and CDR2 ANQGSEA. Between the trimmed V and J ends, which lost 2 bases and 8 bases, there was a span of 15 bases. The CDR3 is 13 residues long. CDR3 bases: TGCAGCGTTGAACGGACCCTTGGTCAAGGCTACACCTTC. Its translation: CSVERTLGQGYTF.

This clonotype came up many times. This chain connects TRBV12-3 or TRBV12-4 to TRBJ1-3; D perhaps matches TRBD1 (6 bases). V was shortened by 4 bases and J by 3 bases, with 16 bases between the two germline ends. The CDR3 totals 16 residues. Written as DNA, the CDR3 is TGTGCCAGCAGTTATACAGGGATTGGCGTTGGAAACACCATATATTTT. Its translation is CASSYTGIGVGNTIYF.

The CDR3 nucleotides are TGTGCCAGCAGCCCACAGGAGTCCTACAATGAGCAGTTCTTC. Protein sequence: CASSPQESYNEQFF. This chain links TRBV7-9 with TRBJ2-1; possibly TRBD1 for D (5 bases). Germline assignment: CDR1 SEHNR and CDR2 FQNEAQ (reference sequence). V was clipped by 5 bases and J by 1 base, with 9 bases between them. The CDR3 is 14 residues long.